Listed here are 11 T cell receptor beta chains from one sample, sequenced in a study of identical twins. TCRdb passed the 5' RACE reads through MiXCR, listing each CDR3 protein once. The table lists approximately 600,000 distinct CDR3 sequences, approximately 10% of them singletons. The same sample was also studied in work on yellow fever vaccine responses in identical twins.

Sequencing used PBMCs. The source is a woman aged 18-35 years in good health.

This clonotype was seen a handful of times. The J gene is TRBJ2-3, the V gene TRBV6-1, with unresolved D. This CDR3 has 13 residues. Germline CDR1 reads MNHNS; CDR2 reads SASEGT. V was trimmed by 5 bases and J by 3 bases, leaving 9 bases between them. The CDR3 DNA reads TGTGCCAGCAGTCCGGATAGTACAGATACGCAGTATTTT. Its translation is CASSPDSTDTQYF.

This clonotype was observed many times. This chain links TRBV7-2 with TRBJ2-1, with TRBD2 matching over 9 bases. CDR3 length equals 15 residues. From germline, CDR1 is SGHTA and CDR2 FQGNSA. The V segment lost 4 bases and the J segment 8 bases; nucleotides outside the gene matches: 9. This chain's CDR3 is CASSSSGGPGYEQFF. CDR3 nucleotides: TGTGCCAGCAGCTCAAGCGGGGGGCCGGGGTATGAGCAGTTCTTC.

In its sample, this clonotype was seen many times. The gene calls are TRBV5-1 and TRBJ2-7, with D possibly TRBD1 on 5 matching bases. The V end lost 3 bases, the J end lost 5 bases, and 9 bases lay between the germline ends. The length of the CDR3 is 12 residues. Germline assignment: CDR1 SGHRS and CDR2 YFSETQ. The CDR3 loop is CASSSQGNEQYF. The CDR3 DNA reads as TGCGCCAGCAGCTCTCAGGGTAACGAGCAGTACTTC.

The chain recombines TRBV9 with TRBJ1-1; 7 nucleotides match TRBD1. Germline V gives CDR1 SGDLS, CDR2 YYNGEE. The CDR3 extends over 13 amino acids. J gave up 3 bases and V 5 bases, and 4 bases lay outside the gene matches. The chain's CDR3 is CASSQGGYTEAFF. The CDR3 DNA follows: TGTGCCAGCAGTCAGGGGGGGTACACTGAAGCTTTCTTT. Variable domain in full (rest from reference TRBV9 and TRBJ1-1): DSGVTQTPKHLITATGQRVTLRCSPRSGDLSVYWYQQSLDQGLQFLIQYYNGEERAKGNILERFSAQQFPDLHSELNLSSLELGDSALYFCASSQGGYTEAFFGQGTRLTVV.

J is TRBJ2-1 and V is TRBV20-1; tentatively, D is TRBD2 (6 bases). Looked up from germline, CDR1 is DFQATT and CDR2 is SNEGSKA (reference sequence). This CDR3 is built from 17 residues. The V end lost 0 bases, the J end lost 8 bases, and 23 bases lay between the germline ends. CDR3 protein: CSARDPVGGVGRDEQFF. CDR3 nucleotide sequence: TGCAGTGCTAGAGATCCGGTAGGAGGGGTTGGTCGGGATGAGCAGTTCTTC.

This clonotype was observed many times. In DNA form, the CDR3 reads TGCAGCGTCCTGGCAGGGAATGAAAAACTGTTTTTT. It specifies CSVLAGNEKLFF. The chain carries TRBV29-1 and TRBJ1-4; the D gene is possibly TRBD1 (5 bases). Trimming cost V 6 bases and J 5 bases, with 10 bases left between them. The CDR3 consists of 12 residues. Germline CDR1 and CDR2: SQVTM and ANQGSEA.

The chain joins TRBV19 to TRBJ2-1; D gene unclear. V dropped 7 bases and J dropped 4 bases, with 20 bases sitting between them. Germline CDR1 LNHDA, CDR2 SQIVND (reference sequence). There are 16 residues in the CDR3. CDR3 coding DNA: TGTGCCAGTACCGAAGCCGCCGGACCACCGTACAATGAGCAGTTCTTC. Translated, it gives CASTEAAGPPYNEQFF.

This clonotype occurred a few times. The V and J genes are TRBV10-3 and TRBJ2-7; 8 nucleotides agree with TRBD1. The V gene's germline CDR1 is ENHRY and CDR2 SYGVKD. The CDR3 has 15 residues. The trim removed 3 bases at V and 4 bases at J, leaving 8 bases unmatched. The CDR3 here is CAISEGDRSYYEQYF. CDR3 bases: TGTGCCATCAGTGAAGGGGACAGGTCATATTACGAGCAGTACTTC.

The V and J genes are TRBV5-1 and TRBJ2-7, with D perhaps assigned TRBD1 or TRBD2 (5 bases each). This CDR3 has 14 residues. From germline, CDR1 is SGHRS and CDR2 YFSETQ. The germline V and J ends were trimmed by 0 bases and 5 bases, with 12 bases remaining between them. CDR3 loop: CASSLEWGLDEQYF. As DNA, the CDR3 is TGCGCCAGCAGCTTGGAATGGGGGTTGGACGAGCAGTACTTC.

CDR3 sequence (DNA): TGTGCCATCAGTGTAGGCAGAAGCTCCTACAATGAGCAGTTCTTC. It specifies CAISVGRSSYNEQFF. This chain connects TRBV10-3 to TRBJ2-1, with D unclear. This CDR3 has 15 residues. Germline loops: CDR1 ENHRY, CDR2 SYGVKD. Trimming took off 4 bases at V and 0 bases at J, with 10 bases between the two ends.

This clonotype was counted a few times. The V call is TRBV28, the J call TRBJ2-7, with 9 nucleotides matching TRBD1. This CDR3 region has 13 residues. Germline values: CDR1 MDHEN, CDR2 SYDVKM. V lost 5 bases to trimming and J lost 5 bases; unmatched junction nucleotides: 4. The CDR3 sequence is CASSTTGGNEQYF. Here the CDR3 DNA reads TGTGCCAGCAGTACCACAGGGGGCAACGAGCAGTACTTC.